The source of this T cell receptor beta chain is a study of shared clonotypes between healthy human individuals. General study findings and limits: Rarefaction analysis demonstrated incomplete sorted-subset sequencing notwithstanding large depth.

Germline CDR1 is LNHNV and CDR2 is YYDKDF (reference sequence). The V end was cut by 7 bases, the J end by 4 bases, with 11 bases between. CDR3 length equals 13 residues. Libraries were prepared by immunoSEQ multiplex PCR; TCRdb keeps only in-frame clonotypes and omits some of them. The data contain about 610,000 clones, 95% to 96% of them singletons. Naive CD8 cells lacked CD45RO, underwent positive selection for CCR7 and left out terminally differentiated effector memory CD45RA+ cells. Of note for this clone: What it recognizes is unknown.

The source is a woman under 40 in good health. This chain connects TRBV15 to TRBJ2-1; D is ambiguous. The sequenced material came from naive CD8+ T cells sorted from blood. The CDR3 loop is CATTYTDYNEQFF. The CDR3 DNA is TGTGCCACCACTTACACGGATTACAATGAGCAGTTCTTC.